This T cell receptor beta chain derives from a study of cytomegalovirus exposure and HLA in healthy donors. Findings of the study overall: Later, an analysis showed that TCR beta chains associated with HLA were more clonally expanded than others that were equally common.

It was with 60 Vbeta and 13 Jbeta primers that the PCR ran. TCRdb's table, derived via immunoSEQ multiplex PCR, lists solely in-frame clones and lacks some. The repertoire table contains about 70,000 clones. To note about this clone: Its antigen remains unknown.

Source material: PBMCs. This TCR was recovered from a female donor in good health and CMV-seropositive.

The CDR3 spells CASSPFRGFDQPQHF. Here the CDR3 DNA reads TGTGCCAGCTCACCTTTTCGGGGATTCGATCAGCCCCAGCATTTT. This chain joins TRBV18 and TRBJ1-5; D call uncertain. This CDR3 region has 15 residues. The ends were cut back, 3 bases at V and 5 bases at J, with 14 bases in the middle. Per germline, CDR1 KGHSH and CDR2 LQKENI.